This T cell receptor (beta chain) came from a study of T-cell reconstitution after alpha-beta-depleted transplantation in children. Concerning this clonotype itself: Its specificity is not known.

Study observations and caveats: T cells produced anew were the main source of T-cell counts and diversity one year after transplant. As was reported, about two months after transplant, alpha-beta T cells came from several hundred expanded graft clones. For some patients, TCRbeta diversity was high at day 60 because of recipient T cells and thymic progenitors that survived.

Researchers prepared the TCRbeta library using unique molecular identifiers, the study reports. TCRdb re-derived calls from the PCR reads in MiXCR, one entry per CDR3 protein. The table has more than 500,000 distinct CDR3 sequences, roughly 11% seen once. Germline values: CDR1 LNHDA, CDR2 SQIVND (reference sequence). The CDR3 is 15 amino acids. Trimming removed 3 bases at V and 8 bases at J, with 16 bases between. The sequence was collected from a female patient aged 2-9 years who had a stem cell transplant for aplastic anemia, so the T cells may come from the graft donor. The J gene is TRBJ1-4, the V gene TRBV19; D gene unclear. The specimen comprised PBMCs, mostly from graft donor cells, sampled 180 days after TCRalphabeta/CD19-depleted stem cell transplant. CDR3 sequence: CASSIPRAEGEKLFF. CDR3 nucleotides: TGTGCCAGTAGTATCCCCCGGGCGGAAGGGGAAAAACTGTTTTTT.